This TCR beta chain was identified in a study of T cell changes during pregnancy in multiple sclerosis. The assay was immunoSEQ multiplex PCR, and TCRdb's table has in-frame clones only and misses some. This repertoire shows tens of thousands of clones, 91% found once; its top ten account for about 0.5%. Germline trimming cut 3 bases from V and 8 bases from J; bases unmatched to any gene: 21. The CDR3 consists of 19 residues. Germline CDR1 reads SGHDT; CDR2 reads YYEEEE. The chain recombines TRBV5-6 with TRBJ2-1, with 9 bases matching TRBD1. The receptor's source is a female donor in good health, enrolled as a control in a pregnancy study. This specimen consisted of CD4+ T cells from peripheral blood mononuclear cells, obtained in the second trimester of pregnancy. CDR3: CASSSAGTGRGKRDDEQFF. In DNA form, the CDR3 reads TGTGCCAGCAGCTCCGCTGGGACAGGGAGGGGTAAGAGGGACGATGAGCAGTTCTTC.